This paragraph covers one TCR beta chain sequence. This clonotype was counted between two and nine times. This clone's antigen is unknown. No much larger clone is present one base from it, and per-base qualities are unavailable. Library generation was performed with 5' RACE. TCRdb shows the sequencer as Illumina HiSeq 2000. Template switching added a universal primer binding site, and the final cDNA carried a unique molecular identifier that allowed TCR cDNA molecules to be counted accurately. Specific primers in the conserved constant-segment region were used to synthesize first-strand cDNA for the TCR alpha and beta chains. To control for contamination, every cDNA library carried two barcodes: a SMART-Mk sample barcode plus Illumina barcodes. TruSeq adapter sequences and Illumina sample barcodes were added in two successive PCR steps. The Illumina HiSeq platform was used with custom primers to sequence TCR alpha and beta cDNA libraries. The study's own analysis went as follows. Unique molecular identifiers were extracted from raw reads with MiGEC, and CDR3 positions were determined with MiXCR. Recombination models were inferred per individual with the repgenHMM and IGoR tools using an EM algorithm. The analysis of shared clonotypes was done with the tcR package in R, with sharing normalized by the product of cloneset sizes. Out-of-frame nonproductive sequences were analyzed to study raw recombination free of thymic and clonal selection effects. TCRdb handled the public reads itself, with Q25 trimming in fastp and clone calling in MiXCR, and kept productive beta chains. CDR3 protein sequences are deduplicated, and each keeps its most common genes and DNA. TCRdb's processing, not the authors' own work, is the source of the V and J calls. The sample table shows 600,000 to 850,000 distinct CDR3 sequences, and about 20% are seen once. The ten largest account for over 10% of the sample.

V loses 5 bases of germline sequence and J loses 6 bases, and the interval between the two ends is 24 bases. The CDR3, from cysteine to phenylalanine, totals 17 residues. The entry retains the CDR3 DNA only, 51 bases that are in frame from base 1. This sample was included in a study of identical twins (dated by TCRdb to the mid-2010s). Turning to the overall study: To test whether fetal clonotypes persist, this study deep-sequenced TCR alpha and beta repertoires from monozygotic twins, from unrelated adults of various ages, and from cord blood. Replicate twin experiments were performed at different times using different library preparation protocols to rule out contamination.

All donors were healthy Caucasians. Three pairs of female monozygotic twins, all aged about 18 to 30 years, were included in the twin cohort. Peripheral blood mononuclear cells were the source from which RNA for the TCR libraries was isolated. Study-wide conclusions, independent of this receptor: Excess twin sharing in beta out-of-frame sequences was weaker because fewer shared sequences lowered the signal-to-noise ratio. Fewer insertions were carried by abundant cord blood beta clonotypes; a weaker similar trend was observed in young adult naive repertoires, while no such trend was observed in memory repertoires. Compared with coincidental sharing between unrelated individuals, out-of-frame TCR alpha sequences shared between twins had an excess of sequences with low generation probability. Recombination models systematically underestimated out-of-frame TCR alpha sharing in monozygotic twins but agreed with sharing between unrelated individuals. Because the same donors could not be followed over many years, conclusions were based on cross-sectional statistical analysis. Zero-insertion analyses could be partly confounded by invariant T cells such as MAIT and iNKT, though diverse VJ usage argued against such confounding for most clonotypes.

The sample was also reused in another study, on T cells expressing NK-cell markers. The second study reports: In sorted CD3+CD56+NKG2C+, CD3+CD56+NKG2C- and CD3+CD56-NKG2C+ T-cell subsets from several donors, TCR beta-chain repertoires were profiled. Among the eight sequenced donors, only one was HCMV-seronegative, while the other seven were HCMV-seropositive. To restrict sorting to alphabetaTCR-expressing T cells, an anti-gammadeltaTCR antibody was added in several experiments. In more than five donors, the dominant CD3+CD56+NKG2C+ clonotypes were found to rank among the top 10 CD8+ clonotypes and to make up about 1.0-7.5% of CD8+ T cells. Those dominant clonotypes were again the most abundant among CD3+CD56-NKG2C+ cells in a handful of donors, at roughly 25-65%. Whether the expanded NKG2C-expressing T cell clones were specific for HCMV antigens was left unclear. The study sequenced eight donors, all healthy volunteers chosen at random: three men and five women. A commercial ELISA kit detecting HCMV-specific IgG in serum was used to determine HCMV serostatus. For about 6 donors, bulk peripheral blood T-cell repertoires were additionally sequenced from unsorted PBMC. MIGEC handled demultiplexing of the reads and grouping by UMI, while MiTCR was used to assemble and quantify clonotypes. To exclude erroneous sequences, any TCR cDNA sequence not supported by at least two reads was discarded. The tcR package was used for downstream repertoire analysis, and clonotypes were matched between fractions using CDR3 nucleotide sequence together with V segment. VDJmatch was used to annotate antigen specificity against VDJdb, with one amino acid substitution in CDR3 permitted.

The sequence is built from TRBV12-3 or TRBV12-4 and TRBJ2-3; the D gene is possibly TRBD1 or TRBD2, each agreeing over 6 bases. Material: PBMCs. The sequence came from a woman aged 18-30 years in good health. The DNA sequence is TGTGCCAGCAGTGCGGTGACGGGGGCCACTCCTTCCGATACGCAGTATTTT. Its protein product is CASSAVTGATPSDTQYF.